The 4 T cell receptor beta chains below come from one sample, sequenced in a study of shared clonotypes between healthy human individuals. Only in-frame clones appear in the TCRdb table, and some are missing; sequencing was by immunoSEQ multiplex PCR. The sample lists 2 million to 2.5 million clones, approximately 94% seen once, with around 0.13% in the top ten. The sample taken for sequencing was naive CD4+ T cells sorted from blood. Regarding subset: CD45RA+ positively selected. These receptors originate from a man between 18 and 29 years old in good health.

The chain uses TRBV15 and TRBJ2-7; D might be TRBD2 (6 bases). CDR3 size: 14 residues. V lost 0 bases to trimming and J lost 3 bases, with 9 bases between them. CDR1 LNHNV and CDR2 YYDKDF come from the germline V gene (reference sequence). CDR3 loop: CATSREGGDYEQYF. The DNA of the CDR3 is TGTGCCACCAGCAGAGAAGGAGGGGACTACGAGCAGTACTTC.

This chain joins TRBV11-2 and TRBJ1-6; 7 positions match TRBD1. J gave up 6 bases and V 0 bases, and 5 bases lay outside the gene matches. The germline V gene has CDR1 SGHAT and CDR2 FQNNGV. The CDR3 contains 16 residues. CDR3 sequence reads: CASSLEGQIINSPLHF. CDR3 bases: TGTGCCAGCAGCTTAGAGGGACAGATAATTAATTCACCCCTCCACTTT. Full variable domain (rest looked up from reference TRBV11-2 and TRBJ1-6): EAGVAQSPRYKIIEKRQSVAFWCNPISGHATLYWYQQILGQGPKLLIQFQNNGVVDDSQLPKDRFSAERLKGVDSTLKIQPAKLEDSAVYLCASSLEGQIINSPLHFGNGTRLTVT.

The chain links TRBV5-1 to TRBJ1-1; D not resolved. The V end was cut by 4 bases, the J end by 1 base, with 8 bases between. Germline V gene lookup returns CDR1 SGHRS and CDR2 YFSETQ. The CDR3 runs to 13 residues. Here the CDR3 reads CASSLPANTEAFF. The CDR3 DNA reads TGCGCCAGCAGCCTGCCAGCGAACACTGAAGCTTTCTTT.

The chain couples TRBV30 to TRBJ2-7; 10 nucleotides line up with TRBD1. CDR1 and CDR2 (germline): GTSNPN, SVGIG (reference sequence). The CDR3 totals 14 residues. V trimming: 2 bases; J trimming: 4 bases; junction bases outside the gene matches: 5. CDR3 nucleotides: TGTGCCTGGAGTCCCGGGACAGGGGTATACGAGCAGTACTTC. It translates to CAWSPGTGVYEQYF.